This TCR beta chain was obtained from a study of graft-versus-host responses after intestinal transplantation. Study overall: For approximately three years after anti-thymocyte globulin induction, all recipients took tacrolimus and steroids. Notes on the study in general: Elevated graft-versus-host to host-versus-graft clonal ratios in allografts were recorded for patients with graft-donor T cell macrochimerism. GvH clones occurred in recipient marrow; some first appeared in ileum or blood.

In regard to this clone: The antigen is not known.

The CDR3 sequence is 16 residues long. Germline lookup yields CDR1 LNHDA and CDR2 SQIVND (reference sequence). Germline trimming cut 0 bases from V and 5 bases from J; bases unmatched to any gene: 5. Generated by immunoSEQ multiplex PCR, the TCRdb table keeps only in-frame clones and is missing some. The sample holds about 120,000 clones; approximately 90% are singletons and the top ten take approximately 0.17%. The sequence was obtained from a human donor who received an intestinal transplant. This sample comprised unstimulated CD4+ T cells sorted from spleen or lymph node cells, obtained before intestinal transplant. The chain is built from TRBV19 and TRBJ2-1; 9 positions match TRBD1. This CDR3 reads CASSIEGTGTDNEQFF. DNA for the CDR3: TGTGCCAGTAGTATAGAGGGGACAGGGACGGACAATGAGCAGTTCTTC.